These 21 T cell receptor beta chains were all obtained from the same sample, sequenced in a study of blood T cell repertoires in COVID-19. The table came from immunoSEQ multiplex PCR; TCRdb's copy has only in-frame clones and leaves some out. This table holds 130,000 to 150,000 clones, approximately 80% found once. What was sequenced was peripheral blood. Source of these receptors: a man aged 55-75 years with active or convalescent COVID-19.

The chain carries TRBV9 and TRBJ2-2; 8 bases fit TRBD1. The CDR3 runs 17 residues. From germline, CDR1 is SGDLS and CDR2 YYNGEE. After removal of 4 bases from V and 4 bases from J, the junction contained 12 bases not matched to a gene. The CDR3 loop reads CASSLTSGTGSTGELFF. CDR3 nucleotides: TGTGCCAGCAGCCTTACTTCCGGGACAGGCAGCACCGGGGAGCTGTTTTTT.

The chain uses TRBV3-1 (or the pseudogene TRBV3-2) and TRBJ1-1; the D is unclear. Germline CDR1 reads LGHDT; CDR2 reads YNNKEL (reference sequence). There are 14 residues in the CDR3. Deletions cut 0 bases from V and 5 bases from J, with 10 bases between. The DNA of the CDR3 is TGTGCCAGCAGCCAAGACGACCCGAGGACTGAAGCTTTCTTT. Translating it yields CASSQDDPRTEAFF.

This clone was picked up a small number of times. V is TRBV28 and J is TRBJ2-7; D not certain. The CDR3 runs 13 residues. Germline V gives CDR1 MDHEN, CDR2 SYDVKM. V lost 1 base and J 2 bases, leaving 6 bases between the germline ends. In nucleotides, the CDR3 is TGTGCCAGCAGTTTATTACATACCTACGAGCAGTACTTC. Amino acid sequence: CASSLLHTYEQYF.

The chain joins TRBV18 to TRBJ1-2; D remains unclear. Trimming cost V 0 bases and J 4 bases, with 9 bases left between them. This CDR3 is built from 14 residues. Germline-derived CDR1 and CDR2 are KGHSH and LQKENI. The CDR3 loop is CASSPPSRPYGYTF. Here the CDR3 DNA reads TGTGCCAGCTCACCACCCTCCAGGCCCTATGGCTACACCTTC.

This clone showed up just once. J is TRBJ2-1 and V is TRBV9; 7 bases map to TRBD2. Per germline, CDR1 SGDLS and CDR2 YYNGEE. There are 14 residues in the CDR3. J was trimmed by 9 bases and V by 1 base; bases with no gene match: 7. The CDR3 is CASSVLVSGVEQFF. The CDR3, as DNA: TGTGCCAGCAGCGTATTGGTCAGCGGGGTTGAGCAGTTCTTC.

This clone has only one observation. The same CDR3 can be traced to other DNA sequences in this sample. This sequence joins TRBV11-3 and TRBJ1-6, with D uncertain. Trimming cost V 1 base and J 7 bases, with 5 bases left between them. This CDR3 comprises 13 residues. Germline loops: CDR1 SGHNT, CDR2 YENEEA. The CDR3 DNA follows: TGTGCCAGCAGCTTAGGGCCGAATTCACCCCTCCACTTT. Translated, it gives CASSLGPNSPLHF.

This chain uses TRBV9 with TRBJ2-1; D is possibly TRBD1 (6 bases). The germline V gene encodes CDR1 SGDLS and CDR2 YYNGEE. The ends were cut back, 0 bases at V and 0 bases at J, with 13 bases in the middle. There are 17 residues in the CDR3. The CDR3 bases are TGTGCCAGCAGCGTAGGAGCCGGGACATCCTCCTACAATGAGCAGTTCTTC. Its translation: CASSVGAGTSSYNEQFF. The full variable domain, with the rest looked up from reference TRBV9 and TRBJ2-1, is DSGVTQTPKHLITATGQRVTLRCSPRSGDLSVYWYQQSLDQGLQFLIQYYNGEERAKGNILERFSAQQFPDLHSELNLSSLELGDSALYFCASSVGAGTSSYNEQFFGPGTRLTVL.

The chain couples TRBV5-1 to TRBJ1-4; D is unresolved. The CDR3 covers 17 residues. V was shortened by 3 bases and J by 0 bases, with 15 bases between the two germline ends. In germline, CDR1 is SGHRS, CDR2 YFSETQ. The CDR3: CASSYRPPGATNEKLFF. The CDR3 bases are TGCGCCAGCAGCTACCGTCCCCCAGGTGCAACTAATGAAAAACTGTTTTTT.

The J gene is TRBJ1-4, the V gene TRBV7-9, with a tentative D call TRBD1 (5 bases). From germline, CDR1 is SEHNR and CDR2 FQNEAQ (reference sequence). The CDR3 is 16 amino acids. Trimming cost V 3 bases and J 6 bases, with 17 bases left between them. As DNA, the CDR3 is TGTGCCAGCAGCTTCGCCCAGGGTTTTGTAGATGAAAAACTGTTTTTT. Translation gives CASSFAQGFVDEKLFF.

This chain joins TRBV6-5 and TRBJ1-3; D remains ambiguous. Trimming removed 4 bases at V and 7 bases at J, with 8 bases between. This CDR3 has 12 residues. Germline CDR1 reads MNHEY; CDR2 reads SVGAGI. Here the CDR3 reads CASSFGGNTIYF. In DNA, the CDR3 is TGTGCCAGCAGTTTTGGCGGGAACACCATATATTTT.

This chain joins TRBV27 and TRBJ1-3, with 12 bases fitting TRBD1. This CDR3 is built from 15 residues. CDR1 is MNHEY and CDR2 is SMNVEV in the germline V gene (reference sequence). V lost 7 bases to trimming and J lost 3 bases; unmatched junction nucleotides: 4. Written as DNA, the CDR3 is TGTGCCAGCATGGGACAGGGGGCATTTGGAAACACCATATATTTT. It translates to CASMGQGAFGNTIYF.

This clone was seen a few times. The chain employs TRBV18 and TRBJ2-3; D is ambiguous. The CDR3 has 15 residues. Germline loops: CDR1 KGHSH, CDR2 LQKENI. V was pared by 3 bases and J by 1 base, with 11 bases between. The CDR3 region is CASSPLVSGTDTQYF. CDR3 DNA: TGTGCCAGCTCACCTCTCGTCAGCGGCACAGATACGCAGTATTTT.

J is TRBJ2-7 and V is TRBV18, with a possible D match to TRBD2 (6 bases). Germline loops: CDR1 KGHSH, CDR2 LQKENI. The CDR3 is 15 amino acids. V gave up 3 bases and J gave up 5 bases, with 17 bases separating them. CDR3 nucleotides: TGTGCCAGCTCACCGCGGGGCGGGGCTTTAAACGAGCAGTACTTC. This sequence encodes CASSPRGGALNEQYF.

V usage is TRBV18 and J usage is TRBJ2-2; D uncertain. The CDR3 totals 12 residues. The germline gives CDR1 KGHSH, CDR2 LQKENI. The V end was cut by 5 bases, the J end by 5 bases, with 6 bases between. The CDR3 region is CASSTKTGELFF. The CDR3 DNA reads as TGTGCCAGCTCAACTAAGACCGGGGAGCTGTTTTTT. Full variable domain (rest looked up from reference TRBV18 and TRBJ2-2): NAGVMQNPRHLVRRRGQEARLRCSPMKGHSHVYWYRQLPEEGLKFMVYLQKENIIDESGMPKERFSAEFPKEGPSILRIQQVVRGDSAAYFCASSTKTGELFFGEGSRLTVL.

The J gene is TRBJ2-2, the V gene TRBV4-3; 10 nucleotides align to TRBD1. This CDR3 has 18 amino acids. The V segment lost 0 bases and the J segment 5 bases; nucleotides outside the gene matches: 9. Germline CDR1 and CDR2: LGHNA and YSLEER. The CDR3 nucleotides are TGCGCCAGCAGCCAAGACCGGGTGACAGGGGGCGGGACCGGGGAGCTGTTTTTT. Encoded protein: CASSQDRVTGGGTGELFF.

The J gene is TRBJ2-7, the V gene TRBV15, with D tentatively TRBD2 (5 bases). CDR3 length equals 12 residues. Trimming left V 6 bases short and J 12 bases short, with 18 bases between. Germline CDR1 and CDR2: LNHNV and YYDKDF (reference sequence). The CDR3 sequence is CATSQDSRPLYF. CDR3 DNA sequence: TGTGCCACCAGTCAGGACTCCCGCCCCCTGTACTTC.

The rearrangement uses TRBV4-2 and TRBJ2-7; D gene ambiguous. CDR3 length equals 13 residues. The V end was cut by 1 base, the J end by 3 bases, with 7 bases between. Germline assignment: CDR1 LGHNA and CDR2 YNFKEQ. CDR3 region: CASSQVYSYEQYF. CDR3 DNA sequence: TGTGCCAGCAGCCAAGTGTACAGCTACGAGCAGTACTTC.

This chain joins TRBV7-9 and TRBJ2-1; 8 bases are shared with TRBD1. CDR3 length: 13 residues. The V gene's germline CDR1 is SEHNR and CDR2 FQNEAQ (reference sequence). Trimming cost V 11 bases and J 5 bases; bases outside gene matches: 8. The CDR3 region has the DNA TGTGCCGGAGTTGGACAGGGACACAATGAGCAGTTCTTC. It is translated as CAGVGQGHNEQFF.

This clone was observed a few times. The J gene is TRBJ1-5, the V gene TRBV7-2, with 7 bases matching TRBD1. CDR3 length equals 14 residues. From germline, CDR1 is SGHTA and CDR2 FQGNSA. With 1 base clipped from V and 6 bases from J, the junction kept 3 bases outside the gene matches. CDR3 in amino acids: CASSLGGGGQPQHF. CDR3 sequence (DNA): TGTGCCAGCAGCTTAGGAGGGGGCGGTCAGCCCCAGCATTTT.

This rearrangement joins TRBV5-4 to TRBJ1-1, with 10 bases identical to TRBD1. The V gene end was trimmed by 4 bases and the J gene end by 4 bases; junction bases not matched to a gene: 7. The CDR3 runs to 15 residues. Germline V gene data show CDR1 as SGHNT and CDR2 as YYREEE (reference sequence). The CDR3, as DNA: TGTGCCAGCAGCGGGCGACAGGGGGCTGCCACTGAAGCTTTCTTT. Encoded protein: CASSGRQGAATEAFF.

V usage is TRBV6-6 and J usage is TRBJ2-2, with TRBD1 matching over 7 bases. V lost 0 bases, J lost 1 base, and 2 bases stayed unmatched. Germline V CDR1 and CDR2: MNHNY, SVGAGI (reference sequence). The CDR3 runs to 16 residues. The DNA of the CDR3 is TGTGCCAGCAGTTACTCCCGGACAGGGAACACCGGGGAGCTGTTTTTT. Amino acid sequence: CASSYSRTGNTGELFF.